This TCR beta chain was sequenced for a study of vaccination effects on CD4 cells after COVID-19. Across the study: There were a few convalescent patients sampled both early and late after vaccination.

The germline CDR1 and CDR2 sequences are SGHTA and FQGNSA. The V gene lost 5 bases and the J gene lost 3 bases, with 10 bases spanning the gap. The CDR3 is made up of 13 amino acids. Under the ViraFEST assay, PBMC were stimulated with viral peptide pools so that antigen-specific CD4+ T cells expanded. Sequencing was performed afterwards. Cells that had been cultured for approximately ten days were the source of isolated CD4+ T cells. The individual was infected with SARS-CoV-2 between March and December 2020, as confirmed by PCR. Two-dose vaccination with either BNT162b2 or mRNA-1273 was given to the participants. A density of more than 1.5 million PBMC per well was used; these cells were cultured with around 10 IU/ml IL-2 and approximately 10 ug/ml peptides. On days 3 and 7, fresh IL-2 medium replaced half the medium. This clone came up a few times. Antigen specificity is unknown. General study points: Vaccine-induced new clones formed most post-vaccine spike-reactive clones in convalescents.

Measured with immunoSEQ multiplex PCR; TCRdb has only the in-frame clones, and not every one. The table has more than 15,000 clones, approximately 82% seen once. This chain links TRBV7-2 with TRBJ1-1; D gene unclear. This sample comprised CD4+ T cells from PBMCs cultured with SARS-CoV-2 spike peptides, obtained after COVID-19 vaccination. The clonotype comes from a human donor who had a prior SARS-CoV-2 infection. CDR3 sequence: CASSRQVDTEAFF. Written as DNA, the CDR3 is TGTGCCAGCAGCCGGCAGGTTGACACTGAAGCTTTCTTT.